This is a list of T cell receptor beta chains from one sample in a study of T cell responses to AZD1222 COVID-19 vaccine. The repertoire was sequenced with immunoSEQ multiplex PCR; TCRdb's copy has only in-frame clones and lacks some. The sample holds more than 75,000 clones; over 75% are singletons and the top ten take less than 5.5%. The sample was peripheral blood, taken 28 days after the second AZD1222 dose. The receptors were gathered from an adult who received the AZD1222 COVID-19 vaccine. Both conserved end residues are part of each CDR3. Fields, in order: V gene, clone size, J gene, D gene, CDR3 protein, CDR3 DNA. D genes are given only for firm matches. Clone size appears in some rows only: once, few, many, or a class for an expanded clone.

>TRBV7-2|.|TRBJ2-3|.
CASSLKVRTDTQYF
TGTGCCAGCAGCTTAAAGGTCCGCACAGATACGCAGTATTTT
>TRBV6-5|.|TRBJ2-5|TRBD2
CASRRLAGAQETQYF
TGTGCCAGCAGACGACTAGCGGGGGCCCAAGAGACCCAGTACTTC
>TRBV7-2|few|TRBJ2-7|.
CASSYWGAGEQYF
TGTGCCAGCAGCTATTGGGGGGCTGGCGAGCAGTACTTC
>TRBV2|.|TRBJ1-2|.
CASIFDQNYGYTF
TGTGCCAGCATCTTCGACCAGAACTATGGCTACACCTTC
>TRBV5-5|.|TRBJ2-7|.
CASSFTTQGPYEQYF
TGTGCCAGCAGCTTTACAACACAGGGCCCCTACGAGCAGTACTTC
>TRBV12-3/TRBV12-4|.|TRBJ1-1|.
CASSFTRNTEAFF
TGTGCCAGCAGTTTTACAAGGAACACTGAAGCTTTCTTT
>TRBV10-3|.|TRBJ2-7|.
CAIGRDPGSYEQYF
TGTGCCATCGGCCGGGACCCTGGCTCCTACGAGCAGTACTTC
>TRBV19|.|TRBJ1-5|.
CASNPERGYQPQHF
TGTGCCAGTAATCCCGAGCGAGGGTATCAGCCCCAGCATTTT
>TRBV18|.|TRBJ2-2|TRBD1
CASSPRTVTGGVNTGELFF
TGTGCCAGCTCACCACGAACCGTGACAGGGGGCGTAAACACCGGGGAGCTGTTTTTT
>TRBV11-1|.|TRBJ1-1|.
CASSPRLGDTEAFF
TGTGCCAGCAGCCCACGGTTGGGGGACACTGAAGCTTTCTTT
>TRBV5-1|.|TRBJ1-2|.
CASSQTDAGYGYTF
TGCGCCAGCAGCCAGACAGACGCCGGTTATGGCTACACCTTC
>TRBV4-1|.|TRBJ2-5|TRBD1
CASSQNPTGGYLETQYF
TGCGCCAGCAGCCAAAACCCGACAGGGGGCTACTTAGAGACCCAGTACTTC
>TRBV6-2/TRBV6-3|.|TRBJ2-2|.
CASSRTGELFF
TGTGCCAGCAGCCGAACCGGGGAGCTGTTTTTT
>TRBV5-1|.|TRBJ2-7|TRBD2
CASSLPLSGGAYEQYF
TGCGCCAGCAGCCTCCCCCTGAGCGGGGGGGCCTACGAGCAGTACTTC
>TRBV28|once|TRBJ2-1|.
CASTRGNEQFF
TGTGCCAGCACTAGGGGCAATGAGCAGTTCTTC
>TRBV29-1|.|TRBJ2-1|TRBD2
CSVEGGGLSSYNEQFF
TGCAGCGTCGAGGGCGGGGGGCTGAGCTCCTACAATGAGCAGTTCTTC
>TRBV27|.|TRBJ1-1|.
CASSSPTVNTEAFF
TGTGCCAGCAGTTCTCCTACGGTGAACACTGAAGCTTTCTTT
>TRBV28|.|TRBJ1-5|.
CASSSIGGFDQPQHF
TGTGCCAGCAGCTCCATTGGGGGCTTCGATCAGCCCCAGCATTTT
>TRBV6-4|.|TRBJ2-2|.
CASRRENTGELFF
TGTGCCAGCAGGAGGGAGAACACCGGGGAGCTGTTTTTT
>TRBV7-2|.|TRBJ1-5|.
CASSLVGRTSNQPQHF
TGTGCCAGCAGCTTAGTGGGGCGGACAAGCAATCAGCCCCAGCATTTT
>TRBV12-3/TRBV12-4|.|TRBJ1-1|TRBD1
CASSWGTGHEAFF
TGTGCCAGCAGTTGGGGGACAGGACATGAAGCTTTCTTT
>TRBV12-3/TRBV12-4|.|TRBJ1-1|.
CASIRRPEAFF
TGTGCCAGCATACGTAGGCCTGAAGCTTTCTTT
>TRBV4-1|.|TRBJ2-1|.
CASSQTDGTLYNEQFF
TGCGCCAGCAGCCAAACTGACGGGACCCTCTACAATGAGCAGTTCTTC
>TRBV15|.|TRBJ2-5|.
CATSSGGTSETQYF
TGTGCCACCAGCAGTGGTGGGACATCGGAGACCCAGTACTTC
>TRBV30|.|TRBJ1-4|.
CALDRGGNEKLFF
TGTGCCCTAGATAGGGGGGGGAATGAAAAACTGTTTTTT
>TRBV9|.|TRBJ2-7|.
CASSAYPSYEQYF
TGTGCCAGCAGCGCCTACCCTTCCTACGAGCAGTACTTC
>TRBV7-9|.|TRBJ1-1|TRBD1
CASSLDPGQGNTEAFF
TGTGCCAGCAGCTTAGACCCGGGACAGGGGAACACTGAAGCTTTCTTT
>TRBV28|.|TRBJ2-5|TRBD2
CASSFRAGGHQETQYF
TGTGCCAGCAGTTTCCGGGCGGGGGGGCATCAAGAGACCCAGTACTTC
>TRBV28|.|TRBJ1-1|.
CASSLSVVSNTEAFF
TGTGCCAGCAGTTTATCCGTAGTGTCGAACACTGAAGCTTTCTTT
>TRBV4-1|.|TRBJ2-1|.
CASSQDWGSSYNEQFF
TGCGCCAGCAGCCAAGACTGGGGGAGCTCCTACAATGAGCAGTTCTTC
>TRBV7-2|.|TRBJ2-3|TRBD2
CASSPRLAGGGTDTQYF
TGTGCCAGCAGCCCTCGACTAGCGGGGGGCGGGACAGATACGCAGTATTTT
>TRBV5-1|.|TRBJ1-6|TRBD1
CASSSTGVPLKNNSPLHF
TGCGCCAGCAGCTCCACAGGGGTTCCCCTCAAGAATAATTCACCCCTCCACTTT
>TRBV6-5|.|TRBJ1-1|.
CASSYSIGIAEAFF
TGTGCCAGCAGTTACTCGATTGGTATAGCTGAAGCTTTCTTT